The T cell receptor beta chain under discussion was sequenced for a study of HIV-infected patients and healthy controls. CDR3 length: 13 residues. V was cut by 2 bases and J by 5 bases, with 8 bases left in between. The germline V gene has CDR1 SGHDT and CDR2 YYEEEE. TCRdb reprocessed the 5' RACE reads via MiXCR and lists one record per CDR3 protein. The data hold more than 15,000 distinct CDR3 sequences, with about 19% observed a single time. The chain carries TRBV5-6 and TRBJ2-4; D may correspond to TRBD1 or TRBD2 (5 bases each). Sequenced material: CD8+ T cells from blood. The sequence was collected from a human donor in good health. CDR3: CASSFGTQNIQYF. CDR3 bases: TGTGCCAGCAGCTTCGGGACCCAAAACATTCAGTACTTC.